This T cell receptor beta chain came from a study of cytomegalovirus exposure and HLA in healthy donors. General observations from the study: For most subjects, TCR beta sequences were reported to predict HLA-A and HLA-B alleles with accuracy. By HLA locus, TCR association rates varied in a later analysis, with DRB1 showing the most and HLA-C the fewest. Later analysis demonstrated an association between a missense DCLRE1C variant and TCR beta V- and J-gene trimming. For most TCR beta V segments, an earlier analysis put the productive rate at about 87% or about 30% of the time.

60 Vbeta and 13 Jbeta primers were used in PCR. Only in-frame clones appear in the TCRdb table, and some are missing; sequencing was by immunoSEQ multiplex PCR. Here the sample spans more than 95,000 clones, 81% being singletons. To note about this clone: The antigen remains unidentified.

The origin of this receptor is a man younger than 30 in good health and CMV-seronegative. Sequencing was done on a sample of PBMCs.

The CDR3 nucleotides are TGTGCCAGCAGCTCGACAGGGCCGGACTACGAGCAGTACTTC. As protein: CASSSTGPDYEQYF. This rearrangement joins TRBV7-9 to TRBJ2-7; TRBD1 matches 7 bases. The CDR3 extends over 14 amino acids. The junction had 6 bases not matched to a gene; V was cut back by 4 bases and J by 3 bases. In germline, CDR1 is SEHNR, CDR2 FQNEAQ (reference sequence). Drawing the rest from reference TRBV7-9 and TRBJ2-7, the complete variable domain is DTGVSQNPRHKITKRGQNVTFRCDPISEHNRLYWYRQTLGQGPEFLTYFQNEAQLEKSRLLSDRFSAERPKGSFSTLEIQRTEQGDSAMYLCASSSTGPDYEQYFGPGTRLTVT.